The 24 T cell receptor beta chains presented below share a single source sample, sequenced in a study of blood T cell repertoires in COVID-19. TCRdb's copy holds only in-frame clones and misses some; the assay was immunoSEQ multiplex PCR. The sample holds a few hundred thousand clones, 86% seen once. Sequencing input: peripheral blood. The receptors were gathered from a woman aged 25 to 39 with active or convalescent COVID-19.

The chain recombines TRBV28 with TRBJ1-3, with a weak D call TRBD1 (5 bases). The CDR3 totals 15 residues. The ends were cut back, 5 bases at V and 4 bases at J, with 15 bases in the middle. Looked up from germline, CDR1 is MDHEN and CDR2 is SYDVKM. This CDR3 reads CASSARGGLGNTIYF. The CDR3 DNA reads TGTGCCAGCAGTGCCCGGGGGGGGTTGGGAAACACCATATATTTT. The full variable domain, in which reference TRBV28 and TRBJ1-3 provide the parts outside the CDR3, is DVKVTQSSRYLVKRTGEKVFLECVQDMDHENMFWYRQDPGLGLRLIYFSYDVKMKEKGDIPEGYSVSREKKERFSLILESASTNQTSMYLCASSARGGLGNTIYFGEGSWLTVV.

This chain joins TRBV2 and TRBJ2-1, with 7 bases fitting TRBD2. CDR1 is SNHLY and CDR2 is FYNNEI in the germline V gene. CDR3 length: 14 residues. The ends lost 5 bases at V and 9 bases at J; junction bases unmatched: 10. The CDR3 is CASSSPLGEGEQFF. The DNA of the CDR3 is TGTGCCAGCAGTAGCCCGCTTGGGGAGGGTGAGCAGTTCTTC. The full variable domain, completed using reference TRBV2 and TRBJ2-1, is EPEVTQTPSHQVTQMGQEVILRCVPISNHLYFYWYRQILGQKVEFLVSFYNNEISEKSEIFDDQFSVERPDGSNFTLKIRSTKLEDSAMYFCASSSPLGEGEQFFGPGTRLTVL.

This chain connects TRBV5-4 to TRBJ2-1, with a possible D match to TRBD1 (5 bases). CDR1 and CDR2 (germline): SGHNT, YYREEE (reference sequence). Trimming pared 0 bases from V and 8 bases from J, leaving 15 bases between. The CDR3 has 15 residues. The CDR3 loop is CASSLDQGRVDEQFF. The CDR3, as DNA: TGTGCCAGCAGCTTGGACCAGGGTCGAGTGGATGAGCAGTTCTTC. The full variable domain, in which reference TRBV5-4 and TRBJ2-1 provide the parts outside the CDR3, is ETGVTQSPTHLIKTRGQQVTLRCSSQSGHNTVSWYQQALGQGPQFIFQYYREEENGRGNFPPRFSGLQFPNYSSELNVNALELDDSALYLCASSLDQGRVDEQFFGPGTRLTVL.

The chain combines TRBV20-1 with TRBJ1-2; D gene uncertain. CDR1 and CDR2 (germline): DFQATT, SNEGSKA (reference sequence). The CDR3 is made up of 12 amino acids. Trimming took off 3 bases at V and 8 bases at J, with 13 bases between the two ends. The CDR3 coding sequence is TGCAGTGCTAGTTCCGGTTCCCTCGGCTACACCTTC. It is translated as CSASSGSLGYTF.

The chain employs TRBV14 and TRBJ2-1, with 7 bases fitting TRBD2. CDR1 and CDR2 from the germline V gene are SGHDN and FVKESK. The CDR3 is 16 residues long. Trimming took 1 base from V and 8 from J; bases not matched to a gene: 11. CDR3 sequence: CASSQVTAGIGDEQFF. DNA for the CDR3: TGTGCCAGCAGCCAAGTTACAGCGGGGATTGGCGATGAGCAGTTCTTC.

The chain carries TRBV5-1 and TRBJ2-1; maybe TRBD2 (5 bases). The V gene's germline CDR1 is SGHRS and CDR2 YFSETQ. The CDR3 sequence is 15 residues long. V was cut by 1 base and J by 0 bases, with 8 bases left in between. The CDR3 protein is CASSLSGSSYNEQFF. The CDR3 region has the DNA TGCGCCAGCAGCTTGTCTGGGAGCTCCTACAATGAGCAGTTCTTC.

V usage is TRBV5-1 and J usage is TRBJ2-1; D is possibly TRBD1 (6 bases). The CDR3 runs 14 residues. Germline CDR1 reads SGHRS; CDR2 reads YFSETQ. The V gene lost 1 base and the J gene lost 5 bases, with 10 bases spanning the gap. The chain's CDR3 is CASSLNRVDNEQFF. CDR3 nucleotides: TGCGCCAGCAGCTTGAACAGGGTGGACAATGAGCAGTTCTTC.

Note on this clone: One end of the junction varies from germline; a read error may be responsible. The rearrangement joins TRBV20-1 to TRBJ2-7; D is unclear. CDR1 and CDR2 (germline): DFQATT, SNEGSKA (reference sequence). This CDR3 is built from 11 residues. In DNA, the CDR3 is TGCAGTGCTCGGTTCTCCCACGAGCAGTACTTC. It translates to CSARFSHEQYF.

The gene calls are TRBV7-8 and TRBJ2-7; possible D gene TRBD1, 6 bases. From germline, CDR1 is SGHVS and CDR2 FQNEAQ. The CDR3 covers 16 residues. The V gene lost 3 bases and the J gene lost 0 bases, with 15 bases spanning the gap. This CDR3 reads CASSFGQTGSSYEQYF. CDR3 nucleotide sequence: TGTGCCAGCAGCTTTGGCCAAACAGGGAGCTCCTACGAGCAGTACTTC. Filled out from reference TRBV7-8 and TRBJ2-7, the complete variable domain reads GAGVSQSPRYKVAKRGQDVALRCDPISGHVSLFWYQQALGQGPEFLTYFQNEAQLDKSGLPSDRFFAERPEGSVSTLKIQRTQQEDSAVYLCASSFGQTGSSYEQYFGPGTRLTVT.

Comments on this clone: The same CDR3 arises from other DNA sequences in this sample as well. The chain joins TRBV19 to TRBJ2-2; TRBD1 might be the D (5 bases). In germline, CDR1 is LNHDA, CDR2 SQIVND (reference sequence). Trimming stripped 2 bases from V and 2 bases from J, with 9 bases between. The CDR3 runs to 15 residues. This CDR3 is CASSIRQGNTGELFF. CDR3 in DNA: TGTGCCAGTAGTATAAGGCAGGGCAACACCGGGGAGCTGTTTTTT.

As concerns this clone: Other DNA sequences in this sample translate to the same CDR3. The chain links TRBV5-4 to TRBJ2-5; TRBD2 matches 8 bases. Germline V lookup: CDR1 SGHNT, CDR2 YYREEE (reference sequence). V lost 4 bases, J lost 8 bases, and 16 bases stayed unmatched. This CDR3 comprises 16 residues. The DNA for the CDR3 is TGTGCCAGCAGCGTGGGACTAGGGCGGGCTCTAGAAACCCAGTACTTC. Its translation is CASSVGLGRALETQYF.

The chain combines TRBV5-4 with TRBJ1-2; unclear D gene. The CDR3 loop spans 12 amino acids. CDR1 and CDR2 (germline): SGHNT, YYREEE (reference sequence). V lost 2 bases to trimming and J lost 4 bases, with 6 bases between them. CDR3 nucleotide sequence: TGTGCCAGCAGCTTAGAACTCTATGGCTACACCTTC. Its translation: CASSLELYGYTF. Full variable domain (outside the CDR3, taken from reference TRBV5-4 and TRBJ1-2): ETGVTQSPTHLIKTRGQQVTLRCSSQSGHNTVSWYQQALGQGPQFIFQYYREEENGRGNFPPRFSGLQFPNYSSELNVNALELDDSALYLCASSLELYGYTFGSGTRLTVV.

The gene calls are TRBV7-2 and TRBJ2-3, with 8 positions matching TRBD1. The CDR3 sequence is 15 residues long. Losses at the gene ends were 8 bases for V and 3 bases for J; bases not matched to a gene: 10. Germline assignment: CDR1 SGHTA and CDR2 FQGNSA. The CDR3 reads CASGDRGRPTDTQYF. DNA for the CDR3: TGTGCCAGCGGAGACAGGGGACGGCCAACAGATACGCAGTATTTT. Full variable domain (outside the CDR3, taken from reference TRBV7-2 and TRBJ2-3): GAGVSQSPSNKVTEKGKDVELRCDPISGHTALYWYRQSLGQGLEFLIYFQGNSAPDKSGLPSDRFSAERTGGSVSTLTIQRTQQEDSAVYLCASGDRGRPTDTQYFGPGTRLTVL.

The V call is TRBV28, the J call TRBJ2-7, with TRBD2 as a possible D gene (5 bases). V dropped 6 bases and J dropped 3 bases, with 12 bases sitting between them. The germline V gene has CDR1 MDHEN and CDR2 SYDVKM. The CDR3 is 13 residues long. DNA of the CDR3: TGTGCCAGCAGCCTCGACCGGGGCTACGAGCAGTACTTC. Its protein is CASSLDRGYEQYF.

There are a few counts of this clone. The chain combines TRBV19 with TRBJ1-1, with a possible D match to TRBD1 (5 bases). V dropped 3 bases and J dropped 0 bases, with 14 bases sitting between them. The germline gives CDR1 LNHDA, CDR2 SQIVND (reference sequence). There are 16 residues in the CDR3. The CDR3 sequence: CASSMLGLQLNTEAFF. CDR3 sequence (DNA): TGTGCCAGTAGTATGTTGGGACTCCAACTGAACACTGAAGCTTTCTTT.

The J gene is TRBJ2-7, the V gene TRBV9; TRBD1 matches at 9 bases. This CDR3 spans 15 amino acids. V was clipped by 3 bases and J by 2 bases; unmatched bases: 6. Germline CDR1 reads SGDLS; CDR2 reads YYNGEE. CDR3 loop: CASSETGTGTYEQYF. The CDR3, as DNA: TGTGCCAGCAGCGAAACCGGGACAGGGACCTACGAGCAGTACTTC.

The genes are TRBV27 and TRBJ1-2; unclear D gene. Germline lookup yields CDR1 MNHEY and CDR2 SMNVEV (reference sequence). This CDR3 region has 13 residues. The V gene lost 2 bases and the J gene lost 1 base, with 5 bases spanning the gap. The CDR3 is CASSLRVNYGYTF. CDR3 nucleotide sequence: TGTGCCAGCAGTTTAAGAGTTAACTATGGCTACACCTTC.

V is TRBV7-2 and J is TRBJ1-2, with 7 bases identical to TRBD1. Germline CDR1 is SGHTA and CDR2 is FQGNSA. The J segment lost 1 base and the V segment lost 5 bases, leaving 7 bases of the junction unmatched. This CDR3 is built from 15 residues. CDR3 nucleotides: TGTGCCAGCAGCCTCAGAGGACAGGATAACTATGGCTACACCTTC. It encodes CASSLRGQDNYGYTF.

This chain links TRBV27 with TRBJ1-5; tentative D call: TRBD1 (6 bases). V shed 7 bases and J shed 0 bases, with 13 bases lying between them. Germline V gene lookup returns CDR1 MNHEY and CDR2 SMNVEV (reference sequence). The CDR3 loop spans 15 amino acids. For the CDR3, the DNA is TGTGCCAGCACCCAGGGGAGGGGTAGCAATCAGCCCCAGCATTTT. Translating it yields CASTQGRGSNQPQHF.

The rearrangement uses TRBV5-4 and TRBJ2-3; perhaps TRBD1 as D (6 bases). The ends were cut back, 4 bases at V and 2 bases at J, with 11 bases in the middle. CDR3 length: 14 amino acids. Looked up from germline, CDR1 is SGHNT and CDR2 is YYREEE (reference sequence). This chain's CDR3 is CASSPTGHTDTQYF. In nucleotides, the CDR3 is TGTGCCAGCAGCCCAACGGGACACACAGATACGCAGTATTTT. Full variable domain (rest looked up from reference TRBV5-4 and TRBJ2-3): ETGVTQSPTHLIKTRGQQVTLRCSSQSGHNTVSWYQQALGQGPQFIFQYYREEENGRGNFPPRFSGLQFPNYSSELNVNALELDDSALYLCASSPTGHTDTQYFGPGTRLTVL.

V and J are TRBV7-9 and TRBJ1-6; D gene ambiguous. Trimming removed 8 bases from V and 10 bases from J, with 12 bases in between. Germline-derived CDR1 and CDR2 are SEHNR and FQNEAQ (reference sequence). This CDR3 has 12 residues. In DNA form, the CDR3 reads TGTGCCAGCGGTCAGATTGCCTCACCCCTCCACTTT. Its protein product is CASGQIASPLHF. Full variable domain (outside the CDR3, taken from reference TRBV7-9 and TRBJ1-6): DTGVSQNPRHKITKRGQNVTFRCDPISEHNRLYWYRQTLGQGPEFLTYFQNEAQLEKSRLLSDRFSAERPKGSFSTLEIQRTEQGDSAMYLCASGQIASPLHFGNGTRLTVT.

This chain links TRBV7-2 with TRBJ1-2; D unclear. V was trimmed by 0 bases and J by 4 bases, leaving 6 bases between them. Germline assignment: CDR1 SGHTA and CDR2 FQGNSA. The CDR3 has 13 amino acids. Here the CDR3 DNA reads TGTGCCAGCAGCTTAGCGCCCAGCTATGGCTACACCTTC. It encodes CASSLAPSYGYTF.

The chain joins TRBV28 to TRBJ1-2; 11 positions match TRBD1. Unmatched junction bases numbered 7, after V lost 6 bases and J lost 4 bases. The germline CDR1 and CDR2 sequences are MDHEN and SYDVKM. The CDR3 length is 15 residues. The CDR3 bases are TGTGCCAGCAGGCTGAGGACAGGGGGCGGCTATGGCTACACCTTC. Translating it yields CASRLRTGGGYGYTF.

The chain links TRBV19 to TRBJ2-1, with a weak D call TRBD2 (6 bases). Germline-derived CDR1 and CDR2 are LNHDA and SQIVND (reference sequence). This CDR3 contains 13 residues. V lost 3 bases to trimming and J lost 9 bases, with 12 bases between them. The CDR3 DNA is TGTGCCAGTAGTATTAAGAACGGGGGTGAGCAGTTCTTC. This translates into CASSIKNGGEQFF.